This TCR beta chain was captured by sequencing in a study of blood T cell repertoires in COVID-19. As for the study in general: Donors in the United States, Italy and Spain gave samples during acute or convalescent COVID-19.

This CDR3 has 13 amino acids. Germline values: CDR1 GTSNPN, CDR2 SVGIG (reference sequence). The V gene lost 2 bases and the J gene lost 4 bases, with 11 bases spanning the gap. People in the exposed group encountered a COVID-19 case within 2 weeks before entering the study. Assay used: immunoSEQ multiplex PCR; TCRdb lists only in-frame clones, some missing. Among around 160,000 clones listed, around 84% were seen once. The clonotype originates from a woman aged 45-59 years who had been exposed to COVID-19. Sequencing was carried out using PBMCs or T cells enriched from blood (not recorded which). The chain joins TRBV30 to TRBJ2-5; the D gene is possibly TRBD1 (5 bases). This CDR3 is CAWSKTVIETQYF. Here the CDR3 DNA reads TGTGCCTGGAGTAAGACAGTTATAGAGACCCAGTACTTC.